The entry that follows covers one TCR beta chain sequence. Assay: immunoSEQ multiplex PCR; the TCRdb copy retains only in-frame clones and omits some. The top ten hold roughly a third of the sample, which has tens of thousands of clones, approximately 84% seen once. CD3+CD4+ and CD3+CD8+ cells were FACS-sorted from thawed unstimulated PBMCs. The data are from a study of T cell clones after liver transplantation. V dropped 1 base and J dropped 7 bases, with 4 bases sitting between them. In germline, CDR1 is MNHEY, CDR2 SMNVEV (reference sequence). CDR3 length equals 12 residues. The chain employs TRBV27 and TRBJ1-4; no firm D call. The receptor's source is a human patient who received a liver transplant. Some T cells may be the graft donor's. This specimen consisted of CD8+ T cells from blood, obtained roughly 56 months after liver transplant. The CDR3 DNA sequence: TGTGCCAGCAGTTTATTAGGTGAAAAACTGTTTTTT. This gives the protein CASSLLGEKLFF.